The clone carrying this TCR beta chain was recorded only once. Antigen unknown. The CDR3 extends over 13 amino acids. Trimming removed 4 bases at V and 3 bases at J, with 9 bases between. The germline V gene encodes CDR1 SNHLY and CDR2 FYNNEI. The treatment: approximately nine-day PBMC culture with coronavirus spike peptide pools or control peptides (ViraFEST assay). At the Johns Hopkins FTIC core, DNA taken from cultured CD4+ T cells was sequenced by way of the Oncomine TCR Beta short-read assay. TCRdb fed the PCR reads into MiXCR, producing one record per CDR3 protein. The table records 12,000 or so distinct CDR3 sequences, 40% to 55% of them present only once. This sample stems from a study of vaccination and CD4 T cells after COVID-19. Study as a whole: The post-COVID sampling time was a median roughly 100 days after diagnosis, ranging from 35 to 161.

General observations from the study: Counts of SARS-CoV-2-reactive clonotypes had a median that went from around 19 to 38, a nonsignificant change. Only after vaccination were a median 86.3% of convalescents' reactive clones seen.

The origin of this receptor is a human donor who had recovered from COVID-19. The rearrangement links TRBV2 to TRBJ1-1; D is perhaps TRBD1 (5 bases). Specimen: CD4+ T cells from blood, cultured in vitro. In nucleotides, the CDR3 is TGTGCCAGCAGTGCATCAGGGTACACTGAAGCTTTCTTT. Its protein is CASSASGYTEAFF.